This T cell receptor beta chain was captured in a study of siplizumab effects on memory and regulatory T cells. Study-wide findings and caveats: Naive T cells apparently outstripped memory cells in diversity and seemed major alloresponse contributors. Siplizumab significantly decreased alloreactive sequences from unstimulated CD4+ memory cells.

Sequencing was performed with immunoSEQ multiplex PCR; in TCRdb, only in-frame clones are kept and a portion is missing. Here the sample spans roughly 13,000 clones, around 49% being singletons. From germline, CDR1 is MNHNS and CDR2 SASEGT. The CDR3 sequence is 15 residues long. Trimming pared 1 base from V and 4 bases from J, leaving 8 bases between. The mixed lymphocyte reaction cells were grown together in coculture at 37°C for over 5 days. The authors labelled responder PBMCs with CFSE and stimulator PBMCs with Violet Dye, and mixed them 1:1. For this clone: Its specificity is unknown.

The material sequenced was CFSE-low (dividing) CD4+ T cells sorted from an allogeneic mixed lymphocyte reaction. The clonotype was recovered from a human donor in good health; the cells came from an allogeneic mixed lymphocyte reaction. The gene calls are TRBV6-1 and TRBJ2-6; TRBD2 might be the D (5 bases). The CDR3 DNA reads as TGTGCCAGCAGTGAAGGGCCGGGAGGGGCCAACGTCCTGACTTTC. Its translation is CASSEGPGGANVLTF.